These 17 T cell receptor beta chains were sequenced from one sample in a study of radiation and T cells in renal cell carcinoma. As for time point: blood 2 weeks post-SBRT. Treatment noted: 15 Gy SBRT to primary tumor, nephrectomy 4 weeks later. Only in-frame clones appear in the TCRdb table, and some are missing; sequencing was by immunoSEQ multiplex PCR. The profile shows around 130,000 clones, around nine tenths of them singletons. The sample here was blood, taken from a patient whose treatment included radiotherapy and nephrectomy. Source of these receptors: a woman aged 70-85 years with renal cell carcinoma.

The chain has TRBV6-6 and TRBJ2-3; 12 nucleotides line up with TRBD2. The CDR3 has 16 amino acids. J gave up 6 bases and V 2 bases, and 6 bases lay outside the gene matches. Germline CDR1 and CDR2: MNHNY and SVGAGI (reference sequence). The CDR3, as DNA: TGTGCCAGCAGTTACGGTGGACTAGCGGGGTCCGATACGCAGTATTTT. As protein: CASSYGGLAGSDTQYF.

The rearrangement uses TRBV9 and TRBJ1-3; tentative D call: TRBD1 (5 bases). This CDR3 comprises 17 residues. Looked up from germline, CDR1 is SGDLS and CDR2 is YYNGEE. The ends were cut back, 0 bases at V and 0 bases at J, with 13 bases in the middle. The CDR3 region has the DNA TGTGCCAGCAGCGTAGGTCTGGGGCCCACCTCTGGAAACACCATATATTTT. This sequence encodes CASSVGLGPTSGNTIYF. The whole variable domain, filled in from reference TRBV9 and TRBJ1-3, reads DSGVTQTPKHLITATGQRVTLRCSPRSGDLSVYWYQQSLDQGLQFLIQYYNGEERAKGNILERFSAQQFPDLHSELNLSSLELGDSALYFCASSVGLGPTSGNTIYFGEGSWLTVV.

The chain combines TRBV4-1 with TRBJ2-1, with 11 positions matching TRBD2. Germline V gene sequence: CDR1 MGHRA, CDR2 YSYEKL. CDR3 size: 16 residues. Trimming cost V 1 base and J 3 bases; bases outside gene matches: 2. The CDR3 loop reads CASSQVAGGLYNEQFF. The CDR3 DNA sequence: TGCGCCAGCAGCCAAGTAGCGGGGGGGCTCTACAATGAGCAGTTCTTC.

The DNA for the CDR3 is TGTGCCTGGAGTGTACGATTGGTAGTGCAGGGGGGCGAGCAGTACTTC. This encodes CAWSVRLVVQGGEQYF. This sequence joins TRBV30 and TRBJ2-7; the D gene is possibly TRBD1 (7 bases). Germline values: CDR1 GTSNPN, CDR2 SVGIG (reference sequence). V was shortened by 0 bases and J by 6 bases, with 21 bases between the two germline ends. The CDR3 has 16 residues.

V usage is TRBV6-6 and J usage is TRBJ2-3; possible D gene TRBD2, 7 bases. The CDR3 spans 14 residues. Trimming shortened V by 7 bases and J by 6 bases, and 17 bases separated the two germline ends. CDR1 and CDR2 (germline): MNHNY, SVGAGI (reference sequence). The CDR3 nucleotides are TGTGCCAGCACCAAAGGGGGGGCAGTGGATACGCAGTATTTT. Its protein product is CASTKGGAVDTQYF.

This clone has just one count. The chain has TRBV5-1 and TRBJ2-7; 12 nucleotides match TRBD2. CDR3 length: 17 residues. Germline values: CDR1 SGHRS, CDR2 YFSETQ. V lost 1 base and J lost 5; bases outside the gene matches: 10. CDR3 sequence (DNA): TGCGCCAGCAGCTTGCTCGGGCTAGCGGGGGGGCGCGACGAGCAGTACTTC. As protein: CASSLLGLAGGRDEQYF.

This clone appeared a single time. The chain joins TRBV14 to TRBJ1-1; D perhaps matches TRBD1 (5 bases). The CDR3 has 16 residues. Per germline, CDR1 SGHDN and CDR2 FVKESK. Trimming removed 4 bases from V and 1 base from J, with 16 bases in between. In DNA form, the CDR3 reads TGTGCCAGCAGCCGCCGCGCGGGGCCAAAGAACACTGAAGCTTTCTTT. Translating it yields CASSRRAGPKNTEAFF.

This chain joins TRBV6-5 and TRBJ2-5; tentative D call: TRBD1 (6 bases). Germline V gene sequence: CDR1 MNHEY, CDR2 SVGAGI. The CDR3 loop spans 13 amino acids. The V gene lost 6 bases and the J gene lost 5 bases, with 13 bases spanning the gap. The CDR3 reads CASSLTGLETQYF. The CDR3 nucleotides read TGTGCCAGCAGCTTGACAGGTTTGGAGACCCAGTACTTC.

The CDR3 DNA follows: TGTGCCACCAGCAGACAGTTTCGCGTGAGCTCTGGGGCCAACGTCCTGACTTTC. Its protein is CATSRQFRVSSGANVLTF. The gene calls are TRBV15 and TRBJ2-6; D remains unclear. Trimming took off 2 bases at V and 0 bases at J, with 14 bases between the two ends. Germline V gene lookup returns CDR1 LNHNV and CDR2 YYDKDF (reference sequence). The CDR3 runs 18 residues.

The chain links TRBV29-1 to TRBJ2-3; perhaps TRBD2 as D (5 bases). CDR1 SQVTM and CDR2 ANQGSEA come from the germline V gene. The V end was cut by 1 base, the J end by 2 bases, with 16 bases between. The CDR3 has 16 amino acids. In nucleotides, the CDR3 is TGCAGCGTTGAAGGAGAGGGTGGCCCTACCACAGATACGCAGTATTTT. Translated: CSVEGEGGPTTDTQYF.

The chain links TRBV18 to TRBJ2-1; possibly TRBD1 for D (6 bases). V was clipped by 3 bases and J by 0 bases, with 12 bases between them. The CDR3 runs to 16 residues. The germline gives CDR1 KGHSH, CDR2 LQKENI. Written as DNA, the CDR3 is TGTGCCAGCTCACCCATTCAAGGGGGCTCCTACAATGAGCAGTTCTTC. Translating it yields CASSPIQGGSYNEQFF. The whole variable domain, filled in from reference TRBV18 and TRBJ2-1, reads NAGVMQNPRHLVRRRGQEARLRCSPMKGHSHVYWYRQLPEEGLKFMVYLQKENIIDESGMPKERFSAEFPKEGPSILRIQQVVRGDSAAYFCASSPIQGGSYNEQFFGPGTRLTVL.

This chain joins TRBV5-1 and TRBJ2-7; 11 bases match TRBD2. The CDR3 runs to 17 residues. Germline V gene data show CDR1 as SGHRS and CDR2 as YFSETQ. With V trimmed by 6 bases and J by 2 bases, 13 bases remained unmatched. CDR3 nucleotide sequence: TGCGCCAGCAAAGGAGCTAGCGGGGGGATAGTGCCCTACGAGCAGTACTTC. It codes for CASKGASGGIVPYEQYF.

This chain joins TRBV19 and TRBJ2-1; 8 bases line up with TRBD1. Trimming took 3 bases from V and 8 from J; bases not matched to a gene: 6. Germline V CDR1 and CDR2: LNHDA, SQIVND (reference sequence). The CDR3 length is 14 residues. CDR3 in amino acids: CASSIIPGGDEQFF. Written as DNA, the CDR3 is TGTGCCAGTAGTATTATTCCAGGGGGCGATGAGCAGTTCTTC.

This CDR3 is CASSLWGDQPQHF. The CDR3 DNA is TGTGCCAGCAGTCTCTGGGGGGATCAGCCCCAGCATTTT. The chain recombines TRBV5-5 with TRBJ1-5, with a weak D call TRBD1 (5 bases). Trimming left V 5 bases short and J 5 bases short, with 11 bases between. The germline V gene encodes CDR1 SGHKS and CDR2 YYEKEE (reference sequence). CDR3 length equals 13 residues.

This chain links TRBV7-9 with TRBJ2-2, with TRBD1 matching over 11 bases. Germline V CDR1 and CDR2: SEHNR, FQNEAQ (reference sequence). Losses at the gene ends were 4 bases for V and 9 bases for J; bases not matched to a gene: 7. This CDR3 has 15 amino acids. CDR3 sequence reads: CASSSGQGAHRELFF. CDR3 nucleotide sequence: TGTGCCAGCAGCTCCGGACAGGGGGCCCACCGGGAGCTGTTTTTT.

The rearrangement links TRBV30 to TRBJ2-4; TRBD1 might be the D (6 bases). Trimming stripped 1 base from V and 1 base from J, with 11 bases between. The length of the CDR3 is 15 residues. Germline V lookup: CDR1 GTSNPN, CDR2 SVGIG (reference sequence). The CDR3 here is CAWSGQAGAKNIQYF. Written as DNA, the CDR3 is TGTGCCTGGAGTGGACAGGCCGGGGCCAAAAACATTCAGTACTTC. Using reference TRBV30 and TRBJ2-4 for the parts outside the CDR3, the full variable domain is SQTIHQWPATLVQPVGSPLSLECTVEGTSNPNLYWYRQAAGRGLQLLFYSVGIGQISSEVPQNLSASRPQDRQFILSSKKLLLSDSGFYLCAWSGQAGAKNIQYFGAGTRLSVL.

The chain couples TRBV5-1 to TRBJ2-5; the match to TRBD2 covers 8 bases. V shed 2 bases and J 5 bases; nucleotides not matched to a gene: 8. The CDR3 is 15 residues long. The germline CDR1 and CDR2 sequences are SGHRS and YFSETQ. The CDR3 spells CASSFQSGGRETQYF. CDR3 nucleotide sequence: TGCGCCAGCAGCTTCCAGAGCGGGGGAAGGGAGACCCAGTACTTC.